This T cell receptor (beta chain) was sequenced for a study of CD8+ T cells in alopecia areata. Study-level information: Treatment of the treated patients consisted of oral tofacitinib, 5 to 10 mg twice daily. For 6 to 18 months, tofacitinib was taken, and 6 months off drug followed.

Collected material from alopecia areata patients comprised lesional scalp punch biopsies and peripheral blood. Germline V gene data show CDR1 as SSHAT and CDR2 as FNYEAQ (reference sequence). The CDR3 totals 15 residues. Regarding this clone: At one of its ends the junction is not consistent with the germline gene, which may arise from a read error.

Extracted RNA was reverse transcribed, and the resulting cDNA served as sequencing template. Clones were sequenced by immunoSEQ multiplex PCR, and TCRdb holds only the in-frame ones, with some missing. The sample holds over 120,000 clones; around 58% are singletons and the top ten take 5% to 7.5%. The TCR was taken from a human donor with alopecia areata. V is TRBV7-7 and J is TRBJ2-2, with 8 bases identical to TRBD1. This specimen was CD4+ T cells sorted from blood, taken at week 0. Here the CDR3 reads CASSAGGWDTGELFF. CDR3 DNA: TGTGCTAGCAGCGCAGGGGGCTGGGACACCGGGGAGCTGTTTTTT.